Included here is one T cell receptor beta chain sequence, with context. Its antigen is unidentified. cDNA carried unique molecular identifiers, and a universal primer site was added by template switching. MiXCR, run by TCRdb on the 5' RACE reads, gives a single entry per CDR3 protein. Altogether about 200,000 distinct CDR3 sequences are present, approximately 7.1% being singletons, with the ten largest covering approximately 15%. These data come from a study of identical twins. Study findings and constraints: Clonotypes of the beta chain that were abundant in cord blood carried fewer insertions (memory repertoires showed none). Zero-insertion analyses could be partly confounded by invariant MAIT and iNKT cells.

V dropped 5 bases and J dropped 4 bases, with 17 bases sitting between them. The CDR3 runs to 16 residues. The V gene's germline CDR1 is LNHDA and CDR2 SQIVND (reference sequence). The same sample was also used in a study of T cells expressing NK-cell markers. From that study: Sorted CD3+CD56+NKG2C+, CD3+CD56+NKG2C- and CD3+CD56-NKG2C+ T-cell subsets were beta-chain profiled.

This receptor was taken from a young woman in good health. The genes are TRBV19 and TRBJ2-2; D possibly corresponds to TRBD1 (6 bases). Sequencing was done on a sample of CD8+ T cells sorted from blood. CDR3 coding DNA: TGTGCCAGTAGTCTGTACGACAGGACGAGCACCGGGGAGCTGTTTTTT. Protein: CASSLYDRTSTGELFF.